This T cell receptor (beta chain) came from a study of cytomegalovirus exposure and HLA in healthy donors. Study-level findings and limits: In vitro experiments confirmed that a few CMV-associated chains were specific for CMV antigens. A list of 150 or so TCR beta chains associated with cytomegalovirus was given. Subsequent analysis found a tendency for first-cohort TCR clusters to co-occur within the 95 to 150 validation repertoires.

As for this clone: Its cognate antigen is unknown.

TCRdb keeps only in-frame clones here, not all; method: immunoSEQ multiplex PCR. The top ten hold over 3.5% of the sample, which has around 69,000 clones, around 96% seen once. The specimen sequenced was PBMCs. The clonotype comes from a woman aged 18 to 35 in good health and CMV-seropositive.

The CDR3 spells CASSILPGYSYEQYF. The CDR3 nucleotides are TGTGCCAGTAGTATCTTGCCAGGGTACTCCTACGAGCAGTACTTC. J is TRBJ2-7 and V is TRBV19, with D maybe TRBD1 (5 bases). Deletions cut 3 bases from V and 0 bases from J, with 12 bases between. The length of the CDR3 is 15 residues. The germline V gene has CDR1 LNHDA and CDR2 SQIVND (reference sequence). The full variable domain, rest sourced from reference TRBV19 and TRBJ2-7, is DGGITQSPKYLFRKEGQNVTLSCEQNLNHDAMYWYRQDPGQGLRLIYYSQIVNDFQKGDIAEGYSVSREKKESFPLTVTSAQKNPTAFYLCASSILPGYSYEQYFGPGTRLTVT.